These 5 T cell receptor beta chains were sequenced from one sample in a study of T cell repertoires in cytomegalovirus infection (dated by TCRdb to between 2018 and 2021). The antigens these receptors bind are not known. Interpreted using the paper, the treatment or condition label stands for: in vitro stimulation with specific CMV peptide epitopes to enrich CMV-specific T cells. TCRdb lists the instrument as Illumina HiSeq 1500. The public reads were reprocessed in TCRdb via fastp at Q25 and MiXCR, keeping in-frame beta chains. Identical CDR3 proteins give one entry, which carries the most common genes and DNA. This sample has around 900,000 distinct CDR3 sequences in its table, and roughly a third of those were observed once. Clones ranked in the top ten supply 13% of the sample. This specimen was cultured CD8+ T cells from PBMCs, taken from culture after CMV antigen stimulation. Receptors were obtained from a human donor in good health (CMV status not recorded). Some clones in this sample may be carry-over from other donors' samples.

A remark on this clonotype: This may stem from a read error, because a much larger clone lies one nucleotide away. The chain couples TRBV7-2 to TRBJ1-2, with D tentatively TRBD1 (5 bases). The V gene's germline CDR1 is SGHTA and CDR2 FQGNSA. CDR3 length: 13 residues. V was clipped by 7 bases and J by 7 bases, with 16 bases between them. The CDR3 region is CASIKGEGFGYTF. The CDR3 coding sequence is TGTGCCAGCATCAAAGGGGAGGGTTTTGGCTACACCTTC.

The rearrangement uses TRBV12-3 or TRBV12-4 and TRBJ1-5; D not certain. This CDR3 comprises 12 residues. V was trimmed by 9 bases and J by 0 bases, leaving 6 bases between them. DNA for the CDR3: TGTGCCAGTCAGAATAGCAATCAGCCCCAGCATTTT. It specifies CASQNSNQPQHF.

The rearrangement links TRBV29-1 to TRBJ2-7; TRBD2 might be the D (5 bases). The V gene lost 4 bases and the J gene lost 1 base, with 8 bases spanning the gap. Germline CDR1 SQVTM, CDR2 ANQGSEA. The CDR3 sequence is 12 residues long. CDR3 sequence: CSVARDSYEQYF. CDR3 nucleotides: TGCAGCGTTGCTCGGGATTCCTACGAGCAGTACTTC.

There are many counts of this clonotype. The chain carries TRBV7-2 and TRBJ2-2; a weak D match, TRBD2 (7 bases). Germline CDR1 reads SGHTA; CDR2 reads FQGNSA. CDR3 length: 17 amino acids. Trimming cost V 7 bases and J 6 bases, with 24 bases left between them. CDR3 region: CASTFGGGASWAGELFF. CDR3 DNA sequence: TGTGCCAGCACCTTCGGAGGGGGGGCCTCATGGGCCGGGGAGCTGTTTTTT.

This clonotype was recorded a few times. The CDR3, as DNA: TGTGCTAGTGGTTTAGCCGTGGGGCCTAACACCGGGGAGCTGTTTTTT. Protein product: CASGLAVGPNTGELFF. The genes are TRBV12-5 and TRBJ2-2; maybe TRBD1 (5 bases). This CDR3 spans 16 amino acids. Trimming removed 3 bases from V and 2 bases from J, with 13 bases in between. Looked up from germline, CDR1 is LGHNT and CDR2 is FRNRAP.